The 18 T cell receptor beta chains below come from one sample, sequenced in a study of neoadjuvant anti-PD-1 for oral cavity cancer. As for time point: after neoadjuvant nivolumab, at surgical resection. The assay was immunoSEQ multiplex PCR, and TCRdb's table has in-frame clones only and misses some. Of about 14,000 clones detected, around 70% appear once; the ten largest clones hold roughly 3%. Sequences were derived from PBMCs, sampled after nivolumab (anti-PD-1) treatment. The source is a person aged 35-79 years with oral cavity squamous cell carcinoma.

The chain uses TRBV5-1 and TRBJ1-1; D might be TRBD1 (6 bases). V was clipped by 4 bases and J by 1 base, with 17 bases between them. This CDR3 region has 16 residues. The germline CDR1 and CDR2 sequences are SGHRS and YFSETQ. CDR3 in amino acids: CASSPLWTAGNTEAFF. Written as DNA, the CDR3 is TGCGCCAGCAGCCCACTCTGGACAGCAGGGAACACTGAAGCTTTCTTT. The full variable domain, rest sourced from reference TRBV5-1 and TRBJ1-1, is KAGVTQTPRYLIKTRGQQVTLSCSPISGHRSVSWYQQTPGQGLQFLFEYFSETQRNKGNFPGRFSGRQFSNSRSEMNVSTLELGDSALYLCASSPLWTAGNTEAFFGQGTRLTVV.

J is TRBJ2-3 and V is TRBV27, with 7 bases lining up with TRBD2. Trimming removed 2 bases from V and 6 bases from J; junction bases left unmatched: 17. This CDR3 has 18 residues. Germline values: CDR1 MNHEY, CDR2 SMNVEV (reference sequence). CDR3 in amino acids: CASSLNLLAAVGFDTQYF. The DNA for the CDR3 is TGTGCCAGCAGTTTAAACCTTCTAGCGGCCGTAGGATTTGATACGCAGTATTTT.

This chain uses TRBV19 with TRBJ2-5; D is perhaps TRBD1 (6 bases). The CDR3 extends over 14 amino acids. With 7 bases removed from V and 5 bases from J, the gap between germline ends came to 17 bases. The germline CDR1 and CDR2 sequences are LNHDA and SQIVND (reference sequence). The CDR3 DNA reads as TGTGCCAGTAAGAACAGGGTGGTCGAGGAGACCCAGTACTTC. Protein: CASKNRVVEETQYF.

This clone was detected only once. The chain joins TRBV27 to TRBJ2-2; D may be TRBD2 (6 bases). There are 16 residues in the CDR3. V lost 7 bases to trimming and J lost 4 bases, with 19 bases between them. Germline V gives CDR1 MNHEY, CDR2 SMNVEV (reference sequence). Written as DNA, the CDR3 is TGTGCCAGCACCCAACTAAGGGACTTCACCACCGGGGAGCTGTTTTTT. This translates into CASTQLRDFTTGELFF.

The genes are TRBV7-9 and TRBJ2-5; unclear D gene. The CDR3 extends over 14 amino acids. V dropped 5 bases and J dropped 5 bases, with 15 bases sitting between them. Germline V gene sequence: CDR1 SEHNR, CDR2 FQNEAQ (reference sequence). Written as DNA, the CDR3 is TGTGCCAGCAGCCCTCAACTTAGCAGGGAGACCCAGTACTTC. It encodes CASSPQLSRETQYF.

The V gene is TRBV5-1, the J gene TRBJ1-1; D remains unclear. V shed 0 bases and J shed 1 base, with 10 bases lying between them. The CDR3 contains 15 residues. CDR1 is SGHRS, CDR2 YFSETQ, per germline. CDR3 bases: TGCGCCAGCAGCTTGGAGCAGGTTGGGAACACTGAAGCTTTCTTT. It translates to CASSLEQVGNTEAFF. Together with reference TRBV5-1 and TRBJ1-1, the CDR3 gives the full variable domain: KAGVTQTPRYLIKTRGQQVTLSCSPISGHRSVSWYQQTPGQGLQFLFEYFSETQRNKGNFPGRFSGRQFSNSRSEMNVSTLELGDSALYLCASSLEQVGNTEAFFGQGTRLTVV.

The chain joins TRBV7-2 to TRBJ1-3; perhaps TRBD1 as D (6 bases). This CDR3 comprises 16 residues. Germline lookup yields CDR1 SGHTA and CDR2 FQGNSA. The V and J ends lost 1 base and 0 bases respectively, with 10 bases between them. CDR3 nucleotides: TGTGCCAGCAGCTTAGGACAGGCCGACTCTGGAAACACCATATATTTT. Protein sequence: CASSLGQADSGNTIYF.

This clone has just one count. The chain joins TRBV5-1 to TRBJ1-1; D gene uncertain. The CDR3 loop spans 15 amino acids. CDR1 is SGHRS, CDR2 YFSETQ, per germline. V shed 5 bases and J shed 1 base, with 15 bases lying between them. As DNA, the CDR3 is TGCGCCAGCAGGCCCGGGCCCGAAGGGAACACTGAAGCTTTCTTT. This translates into CASRPGPEGNTEAFF.

The chain joins TRBV6-5 to TRBJ2-7, with TRBD1 as a possible D gene (6 bases). V was shortened by 4 bases and J by 2 bases, with 12 bases between the two germline ends. CDR1 and CDR2 from the germline V gene are MNHEY and SVGAGI. The CDR3 covers 14 residues. CDR3 sequence (DNA): TGTGCCAGCAGTTTGGCAGGGGAGACCTACGAGCAGTACTTC. Its translation is CASSLAGETYEQYF.

The chain links TRBV5-1 to TRBJ2-7, with D unresolved. V lost 0 bases and J lost 7, with 14 bases in between. The CDR3 runs to 14 residues. Germline lookup yields CDR1 SGHRS and CDR2 YFSETQ. DNA of the CDR3: TGCGCCAGCAGCTTGGCCATCGGAGTTGGGGAGCAGTACTTC. Translation gives CASSLAIGVGEQYF.

As regards this clone: In the same sample, other DNA sequences code for this CDR3. The J gene is TRBJ2-7, the V gene TRBV9, with TRBD2 matching over 9 bases. The J segment lost 2 bases and the V segment lost 0 bases, leaving 3 bases of the junction unmatched. CDR3 length: 15 residues. The germline V gene encodes CDR1 SGDLS and CDR2 YYNGEE. The CDR3, as DNA: TGTGCCAGCAGCGTAGGAGCGGGAGGAACCTACGAGCAGTACTTC. Translation gives CASSVGAGGTYEQYF. Full variable domain (missing parts from reference TRBV9 and TRBJ2-7): DSGVTQTPKHLITATGQRVTLRCSPRSGDLSVYWYQQSLDQGLQFLIQYYNGEERAKGNILERFSAQQFPDLHSELNLSSLELGDSALYFCASSVGAGGTYEQYFGPGTRLTVT.

This clone has a single count. The chain has TRBV6-1 and TRBJ2-5; D tentatively fits TRBD1 or TRBD2 (5 bases each). The CDR3 runs to 14 residues. The V end lost 3 bases, the J end lost 7 bases, and 15 bases lay between the germline ends. Germline V gives CDR1 MNHNS, CDR2 SASEGT. CDR3 DNA sequence: TGTGCCAGCAGTGATTCCGGGACGGAAGGGACCCAGTACTTC. The encoded protein is CASSDSGTEGTQYF.

J is TRBJ2-1 and V is TRBV2; tentative D call: TRBD1 (5 bases). CDR3 size: 14 residues. V gave up 4 bases and J gave up 7 bases, with 14 bases separating them. The germline V gene has CDR1 SNHLY and CDR2 FYNNEI. Written as DNA, the CDR3 is TGTGCCAGCAGTGTCAGGCCTCAGGGTAATGAGCAGTTCTTC. Residues: CASSVRPQGNEQFF.

The chain has TRBV19 and TRBJ2-6; 7 bases map to TRBD1. Germline-derived CDR1 and CDR2 are LNHDA and SQIVND (reference sequence). This CDR3 spans 16 amino acids. V shed 4 bases, J shed 2 bases, and the junction held 5 bases outside the gene matches. The CDR3 loop reads CASSTGGAAGANVLTF. CDR3 in DNA: TGTGCCAGTAGTACAGGGGGTGCCGCTGGGGCCAACGTCCTGACTTTC.

CDR3 DNA sequence: TGTGCCAGCAGCTCTCGACAGGGTCAAGAGACCCAGTACTTC. Translating it yields CASSSRQGQETQYF. The J gene is TRBJ2-5, the V gene TRBV7-6; 7 nucleotides line up with TRBD1. J gave up 2 bases and V 4 bases, and 4 bases lay outside the gene matches. The CDR3 is 14 amino acids. Germline CDR1 SGHVS, CDR2 FNYEAQ.

The chain carries TRBV6-5 and TRBJ2-3, with D perhaps matching TRBD1 or TRBD2 (5 bases each). The germline V gene has CDR1 MNHEY and CDR2 SVGAGI. With 5 bases removed from V and 7 bases from J, the gap between germline ends came to 13 bases. This CDR3 spans 13 amino acids. The CDR3 is CASSRDPRNTQYF. The CDR3, as DNA: TGTGCCAGCAGTAGGGACCCGAGAAATACGCAGTATTTT.

The chain has TRBV9 and TRBJ2-2; maybe TRBD2 (5 bases). The CDR3 is 15 residues long. Trimming pared 0 bases from V and 3 bases from J, leaving 9 bases between. Germline assignment: CDR1 SGDLS and CDR2 YYNGEE. Written as DNA, the CDR3 is TGTGCCAGCAGCGTAGGGGGAGAGGACACCGGGGAGCTGTTTTTT. Its translation: CASSVGGEDTGELFF.

The V gene is TRBV30, the J gene TRBJ1-5; 7 nucleotides align to TRBD1. Germline trimming cut 1 base from V and 7 bases from J; bases unmatched to any gene: 13. The CDR3 runs to 16 residues. Germline CDR1 and CDR2: GTSNPN and SVGIG (reference sequence). The CDR3 here is CAWSGAAGGHRQPQHF. CDR3 nucleotides: TGTGCCTGGAGTGGGGCGGCAGGGGGACATCGGCAGCCCCAGCATTTT.